This TCR beta chain was documented in a study of identical twins. This clonotype appeared a few times. Every donor was a healthy Caucasian. The length of the CDR3 is 13 residues. Germline V gives CDR1 SGHRS, CDR2 YFSETQ. Losses at the gene ends were 5 bases for V and 2 bases for J; bases not matched to a gene: 4. TCRdb analysed the 5' RACE reads with MiXCR anew, one entry per CDR3 protein. There are 500,000 or so distinct CDR3 sequences in the sample; 22% occur only once, and about 0.93% lies in the top ten. These data also featured in a second study, about T cells expressing NK-cell markers.

The chain recombines TRBV5-1 with TRBJ2-7, with 7 positions matching TRBD2. Sequencing was performed on CD4+ T cells sorted from blood. The clonotype was recovered from a woman aged 18-29 years in good health. The CDR3 bases are TGCGCCAGCAGTCAGGGAGGGACCTACGAGCAGTACTTC. This codes for CASSQGGTYEQYF. Looking up the rest from reference TRBV5-1 and TRBJ2-7 gives the full variable domain: KAGVTQTPRYLIKTRGQQVTLSCSPISGHRSVSWYQQTPGQGLQFLFEYFSETQRNKGNFPGRFSGRQFSNSRSEMNVSTLELGDSALYLCASSQGGTYEQYFGPGTRLTVT.